This T cell receptor beta chain was retrieved from a study of OX40 agonist ivuxolimab in advanced cancers. Study as a whole: Ivuxolimab, which is an agonistic anti-OX40 (CD134) antibody, was administered to the patients. Patients received intravenous ivuxolimab every 2 weeks at 0.01 to 10 mg/kg. Partial responses were achieved by three patients, of whom one had hepatocellular carcinoma and two had cutaneous melanoma.

Produced via immunoSEQ multiplex PCR; TCRdb's table is partial and in-frame only. The table has 45,000 to 70,000 clones, roughly 90% seen once. Autoimmune disease history or systemic immunosuppression barred patients. This receptor was obtained from an adult with an advanced solid tumor such as melanoma, head and neck, liver or kidney cancer. The material sequenced was CD4+ or CD8+ T cells sorted from blood, taken in a trial of the OX40 agonist ivuxolimab.

CDR3 amino acids: CASSESPGSQPQHF. CDR3 DNA: TGTGCCAGCAGTGAATCTCCAGGGTCTCAGCCCCAGCATTTT. The gene calls are TRBV6-1 and TRBJ1-5; a weak D match, TRBD1 (5 bases). In germline, CDR1 is MNHNS, CDR2 SASEGT. This CDR3 is 14 amino acids long. Trimming shortened V by 2 bases and J by 6 bases, and 11 bases separated the two germline ends.